These 5 T cell receptor beta chains were sequenced from one sample in a study of shared clonotypes between healthy human individuals. Profiling relied on immunoSEQ multiplex PCR, and the TCRdb table lists in-frame clones only, not all of them. The repertoire has 300,000 to 400,000 clones, around 67% of them found once; the top ten carry around 9.3%. Sample: memory CD4+ T cells sorted from blood. The subset: CD45RA-negative fraction. Receptor source: a man aged 25 to 45 in good health.

The chain carries TRBV4-3 and TRBJ1-2; possibly TRBD1 for D (6 bases). The V gene's germline CDR1 is LGHNA and CDR2 YSLEER. CDR3 size: 16 residues. Trimming removed 1 base from V and 2 bases from J, with 14 bases in between. The CDR3 nucleotides read TGCGCCAGCAGCCAAGTTTCAGGGGACACCAACTATGGCTACACCTTC. Translating gives CASSQVSGDTNYGYTF.

This CDR3 is CAWNVSPIDEQYF. The CDR3 DNA is TGTGCCTGGAACGTCAGCCCTATTGACGAGCAGTACTTC. This rearrangement joins TRBV30 to TRBJ2-7; D is uncertain. The CDR3 covers 13 residues. V was shortened by 4 bases and J by 5 bases, with 15 bases between the two germline ends. Germline V CDR1 and CDR2: GTSNPN, SVGIG (reference sequence).

This chain connects TRBV28 to TRBJ1-2, with TRBD1 as a possible D gene (5 bases). Trimming cost V 8 bases and J 3 bases, with 10 bases left between them. Germline lookup yields CDR1 MDHEN and CDR2 SYDVKM. The CDR3 sequence is 12 residues long. The CDR3 sequence is CASDDRYYGYTF. Here the CDR3 DNA reads TGTGCCAGCGACGACAGATACTATGGCTACACCTTC.

V usage is TRBV9 and J usage is TRBJ2-2; D not certain. The CDR3 sequence is 14 residues long. Trimming shortened V by 0 bases and J by 5 bases, and 8 bases separated the two germline ends. Germline-derived CDR1 and CDR2 are SGDLS and YYNGEE. In DNA form, the CDR3 reads TGTGCCAGCAGCGTAGGAGTTGTGACCGGGGAGCTGTTTTTT. This encodes CASSVGVVTGELFF.

This clone was found a few times. The chain combines TRBV5-4 with TRBJ2-2; no reliable D call. This CDR3 spans 12 amino acids. Looked up from germline, CDR1 is SGHNT and CDR2 is YYREEE (reference sequence). Trimming removed 1 base at V and 7 bases at J, with 5 bases between. The CDR3 DNA sequence: TGTGCCAGCAGCTTGTATGGCGGGGAGCTGTTTTTT. This sequence encodes CASSLYGGELFF.